One and the same sample provided the 4 T cell receptor beta chains below, sequenced in a study of T cells in Graves' hyperthyroidism and ophthalmopathy. The TCR beta CDR3 regions underwent amplification using RNA transcripts as the source. Carried out on the TCR CDR3, a first-round RT-PCR used the HTBI primer set. MiXCR was run by TCRdb on the multiplex PCR reads, yielding one entry per CDR3 protein. The sample consists of some 490,000 distinct CDR3 sequences, 15% to 20% of them appearing once. Sequencing was performed on blood. These receptors were collected from a woman between 25 and 40 years old with Graves' ophthalmopathy.

This clonotype is a singleton in its sample. In DNA form, the CDR3 reads TGTGCCACCAGTGATTCGACAGGGAGTGGACAGCCCCAGCATTTT. It is translated as CATSDSTGSGQPQHF. The chain is built from TRBV24-1 and TRBJ1-5; 7 bases map to TRBD1. CDR1 and CDR2 (germline): KGHDR, SFDVKD. The CDR3 length is 15 residues. With 2 bases clipped from V and 7 bases from J, the junction kept 7 bases outside the gene matches.

This clonotype was found many times. The chain has TRBV6-5 and TRBJ2-7; 7 bases are shared with TRBD1. CDR1 is MNHEY and CDR2 is SVGAGI in the germline V gene. This CDR3 region has 15 residues. Trimming at V came to 6 bases and at J to 2 bases, leaving 10 bases not matched to a gene. The CDR3 DNA sequence: TGTGCCAGCAGGTCGACAGGGTCGATCCCCTACGAGCAGTACTTC. Translated, it gives CASRSTGSIPYEQYF.

This clonotype has at least ten counts. The chain recombines TRBV7-8 with TRBJ2-3; possibly TRBD1 or TRBD2 for D (6 bases each). V was pared by 2 bases and J by 2 bases, with 8 bases between. The CDR3 covers 14 residues. The germline V gene encodes CDR1 SGHVS and CDR2 FQNEAQ. For the CDR3, the DNA is TGTGCCAGCAGCTTAAGGGGGGCCACAGATACGCAGTATTTT. This codes for CASSLRGATDTQYF.

This clonotype showed up just a few times. The V and J genes are TRBV4-3 and TRBJ2-7; TRBD1 agrees at 9 bases. V shed 0 bases, J shed 2 bases, and the junction held 5 bases outside the gene matches. Germline CDR1 and CDR2: LGHNA and YSLEER. CDR3 length: 16 amino acids. Written as DNA, the CDR3 is TGCGCCAGCAGCCAAGATCTAACAGGGGGCGCCTACGAGCAGTACTTC. Translated, it gives CASSQDLTGGAYEQYF.